A single TCR beta chain is shown here with its context. Its target is not known. There are 18 residues in the CDR3. The data belong to a study of shared clonotypes between healthy human individuals. CD8 cells regarded as naive lacked CD45RO, were positively chosen for CCR7, and omitted terminally differentiated effector memory CD45RA+ cells. General study findings and limits: Some naive CD4 clonotypes, 4.5% to 5.5%, turned up in common across several donors.

Each subset's genomic DNA was shared equally among a number of immunoSEQ plates. About 200 ng DNA, approximately 30,000 T cell genomes, went into each sorted-subset replicate PCR. Profiled with immunoSEQ multiplex PCR; TCRdb holds only in-frame clones, not every one. The sample holds roughly 890,000 clones, more than 85% seen once. This chain connects TRBV21-1 to TRBJ2-7. TRBV21-1 is marked as a pseudogene. The sample was naive CD8+ T cells sorted from blood. This TCR derives from a man aged 25-40 years in good health. The DNA of the CDR3 is TGTGCCAGCAGCAAAGAAAACTTTGTAGGGACCCCAGGCTACGAGCAGTACTTC. As protein: CASSKENFVGTPGYEQYF.